The 7 T cell receptor beta chains in this list originate from one sample, sequenced in a study of cytomegalovirus exposure and HLA in healthy donors. This PCR relied on a set of 60 Vbeta primers and 13 Jbeta primers. Sequenced by immunoSEQ multiplex PCR; TCRdb stores in-frame clones only, minus some. The sample contains about 100,000 clones, 63% of which appear only once. Sequencing was carried out using PBMCs. Every receptor here comes from a human donor in good health.

The rearrangement joins TRBV2 to TRBJ2-7; 10 positions match TRBD1. The junction had 10 bases not matched to a gene; V was cut back by 0 bases and J by 2 bases. Germline V gene sequence: CDR1 SNHLY, CDR2 FYNNEI. The CDR3 has 18 amino acids. CDR3 region: CASSEALVTGGFAYEQYF. CDR3 bases: TGTGCCAGCAGTGAAGCGCTTGTGACAGGGGGCTTCGCCTACGAGCAGTACTTC.

J is TRBJ2-3 and V is TRBV5-1; tentatively, D is TRBD1 (6 bases). The CDR3 totals 15 residues. With 2 bases removed from V and 2 bases from J, the gap between germline ends came to 12 bases. Germline V gene data show CDR1 as SGHRS and CDR2 as YFSETQ. CDR3 in DNA: TGCGCCAGCAGCTTAGGGGGTCGTCCCACAGATACGCAGTATTTT. It is translated as CASSLGGRPTDTQYF. The entire variable domain, with the rest obtained from reference TRBV5-1 and TRBJ2-3, is as follows: KAGVTQTPRYLIKTRGQQVTLSCSPISGHRSVSWYQQTPGQGLQFLFEYFSETQRNKGNFPGRFSGRQFSNSRSEMNVSTLELGDSALYLCASSLGGRPTDTQYFGPGTRLTVL.

This sequence joins TRBV7-7 and TRBJ2-1, with 7 bases matching TRBD2. V gave up 5 bases and J gave up 5 bases; unmatched junction bases: 3. The CDR3 contains 13 residues. Germline CDR1 reads SSHAT; CDR2 reads FNYEAQ (reference sequence). The CDR3 here is CASSPGLDNEQFF. CDR3 DNA sequence: TGTGCCAGCAGCCCTGGACTAGACAATGAGCAGTTCTTC.

This clone was counted only a few times. V usage is TRBV27 and J usage is TRBJ2-3, with 11 bases that match TRBD2. This CDR3 region has 15 residues. The germline gives CDR1 MNHEY, CDR2 SMNVEV (reference sequence). V trimming: 6 bases; J trimming: 3 bases; junction bases outside the gene matches: 5. The CDR3 sequence is CASSFIAGGTDTQYF. The CDR3 bases are TGTGCCAGCAGCTTCATAGCGGGAGGGACAGATACGCAGTATTTT.

The J gene is TRBJ1-1, the V gene TRBV5-5; the D gene is possibly TRBD1 (6 bases). Trimming took off 6 bases at V and 6 bases at J, with 18 bases between the two ends. Germline loops: CDR1 SGHKS, CDR2 YYEKEE (reference sequence). This CDR3 has 14 amino acids. The CDR3 DNA reads as TGTGCCAGCACGGGGGGCTATACCAACGCTGAAGCTTTCTTT. Protein sequence: CASTGGYTNAEAFF.

The V call is TRBV6-6, the J call TRBJ1-5; the D gene is possibly TRBD1 (5 bases). From germline, CDR1 is MNHNY and CDR2 SVGAGI (reference sequence). V was pared by 8 bases and J by 3 bases, with 11 bases between. This CDR3 has 13 amino acids. CDR3 in DNA: TGTGCCAGCGGGGCGGGGATCAATCAGCCCCAGCATTTT. Residues: CASGAGINQPQHF.

This clone was found a few times. The gene calls are TRBV5-1 and TRBJ2-3; 7 bases line up with TRBD2. This CDR3 is 18 amino acids long. Trimming at V came to 5 bases and at J to 0 bases, leaving 15 bases not matched to a gene. Germline CDR1 reads SGHRS; CDR2 reads YFSETQ. The CDR3 nucleotides are TGCGCCAGCAGACTGGAAACAATGAGGGGACTAAGCACAGATACGCAGTATTTT. Residues: CASRLETMRGLSTDTQYF.